What follows describes a single T cell receptor beta chain. Its antigen remains unidentified. Control samples came 1 year after myeloablative marrow transplants with methotrexate plus calcineurin inhibitor. These data come from a study of T cells after posttransplantation cyclophosphamide. Study results and caveats: Donor-recipient repertoire similarity was low at 1-2 months, rising over year one.

Profiling relied on immunoSEQ multiplex PCR, and the TCRdb table lists in-frame clones only, not all of them. Altogether about 18,000 clones are present, less than 85% being singletons, with the ten largest covering about 26%. Sample: PBMCs, taken after allogeneic stem cell transplant with calcineurin inhibitor and methotrexate. The clonotype comes from a female patient between 18 and 30 years old who received an allogeneic stem cell transplant from an unrelated donor, was CMV-positive, and had acute and chronic GVHD. Some T cells may originate from the graft donor.

The CDR3 DNA reads TGTGCCTGGAGTGCGGGACAGGGTTCCGAGCAGTACTTC. It yields the protein CAWSAGQGSEQYF. The chain is built from TRBV30 and TRBJ2-7, with 9 bases lining up with TRBD1. This CDR3 is 13 amino acids long. The germline V gene encodes CDR1 GTSNPN and CDR2 SVGIG (reference sequence). V lost 1 base and J lost 6; bases outside the gene matches: 4.